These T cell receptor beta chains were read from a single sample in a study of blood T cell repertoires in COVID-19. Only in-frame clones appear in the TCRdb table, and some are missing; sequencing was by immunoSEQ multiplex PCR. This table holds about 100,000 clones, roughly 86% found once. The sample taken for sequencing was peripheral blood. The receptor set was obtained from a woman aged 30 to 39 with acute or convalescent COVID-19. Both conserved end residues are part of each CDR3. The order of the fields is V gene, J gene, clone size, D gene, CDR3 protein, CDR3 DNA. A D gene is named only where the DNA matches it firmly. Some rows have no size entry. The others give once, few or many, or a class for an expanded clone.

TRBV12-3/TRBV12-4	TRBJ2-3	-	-	CASSLAGGEVYF	TGTGCCAGCAGTTTAGCGGGTGGGGAGGTGTATTTT
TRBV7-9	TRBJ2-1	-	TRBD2	CASSLAGRGNEQFF	TGTGCCAGCAGCTTAGCCGGGAGGGGGAATGAGCAGTTCTTC
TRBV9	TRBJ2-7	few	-	CASSVAGGREQYF	TGTGCCAGCAGCGTGGCGGGCGGTAGGGAGCAGTACTTC
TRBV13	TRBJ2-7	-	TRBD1	CASSLPGQGGYEQYF	TGTGCCAGCAGCTTACCGGGACAGGGGGGATACGAGCAGTACTTC
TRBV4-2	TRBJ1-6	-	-	CASSQEIPGVNSPLHF	TGTGCCAGCAGCCAAGAAATTCCAGGGGTGAATTCACCCCTCCACTTT
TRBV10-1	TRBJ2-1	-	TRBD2	CASSRGLGRSYNEQFF	TGCGCCAGCAGCCGGGGACTAGGGCGTTCCTACAATGAGCAGTTCTTC
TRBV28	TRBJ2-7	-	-	CASSQHGGDGKPYEQYF	TGTGCCAGCAGCCAACATGGCGGGGACGGAAAACCCTACGAGCAGTACTTC
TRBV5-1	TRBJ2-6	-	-	CASSSEVAGANVLTF	TGCGCCAGCAGCTCCGAGGTCGCTGGGGCCAACGTCCTGACTTTC
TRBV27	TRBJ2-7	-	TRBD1	CASSPDSGTGSYEQYF	TGTGCCAGCAGTCCCGACTCCGGGACAGGCTCCTACGAGCAGTACTTC
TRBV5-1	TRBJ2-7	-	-	CASSLQQVSHEQYF	TGCGCCAGCAGCTTGCAACAGGTATCACACGAGCAGTACTTC
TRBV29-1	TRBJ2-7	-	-	CSVEGGPGGSYEQYF	TGCAGCGTTGAGGGGGGGCCGGGAGGATCCTACGAGCAGTACTTC
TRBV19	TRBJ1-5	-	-	CASSMGGTARPQHF	TGTGCCAGTAGTATGGGGGGGACCGCGAGGCCCCAGCATTTT
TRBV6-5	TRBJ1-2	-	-	CASSRTENYGYTF	TGTGCCAGCAGTCGGACAGAAAACTATGGCTACACCTTC
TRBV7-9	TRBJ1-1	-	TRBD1	CASSYTGGRTEAFF	TGTGCCAGCAGCTACACAGGGGGAAGAACTGAAGCTTTCTTT
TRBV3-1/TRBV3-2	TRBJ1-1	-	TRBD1	CASRRGQGTVNTEAFF	TGTGCCAGCAGGCGAGGACAGGGGACGGTGAACACTGAAGCTTTCTTT
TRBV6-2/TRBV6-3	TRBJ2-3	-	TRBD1	CASSYSPPGTGGADTQYF	TGTGCCAGCAGTTACTCACCGCCCGGGACAGGGGGTGCAGATACGCAGTATTTT
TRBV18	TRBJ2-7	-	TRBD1	CASSLASGTGARYEQYF	TGTGCCAGCTCACTAGCCTCCGGGACAGGGGCCCGCTACGAGCAGTACTTC
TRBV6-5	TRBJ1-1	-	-	CASSPGRTEAFF	TGTGCCAGCTCCCCAGGGAGGACTGAAGCTTTCTTT
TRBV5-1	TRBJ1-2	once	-	CASSPHTTGSNYGYTF	TGCGCCAGCAGCCCACATACTACAGGGAGCAACTATGGCTACACCTTC
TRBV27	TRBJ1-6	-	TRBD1	CASSPPRTGPTSPLHF	TGTGCCAGCAGTCCTCCAAGGACAGGGCCAACTTCACCCCTCCACTTT
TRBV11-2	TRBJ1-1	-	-	CASSFGGRVTEAFF	TGTGCCAGCAGCTTTGGAGGGCGGGTCACTGAAGCTTTCTTT
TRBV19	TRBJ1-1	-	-	CASSMAPPRDTEAFF	TGTGCCAGTAGTATGGCCCCCCCCAGGGACACTGAAGCTTTCTTT
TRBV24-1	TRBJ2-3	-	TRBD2	CATSGAERGSTDTQYF	TGTGCCACCAGTGGGGCGGAGCGGGGGAGCACAGATACGCAGTATTTT
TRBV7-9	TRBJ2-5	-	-	CASSLDRVVETQYF	TGTGCCAGCAGCTTAGACAGGGTCGTAGAGACCCAGTACTTC
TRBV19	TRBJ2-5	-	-	CASSMAQETQYF	TGTGCCAGTAGTATGGCCCAAGAGACCCAGTACTTC
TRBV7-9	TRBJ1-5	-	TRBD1	CASSTTGDQPQHF	TGTGCCAGCAGCACGACAGGGGACCAGCCCCAGCATTTT
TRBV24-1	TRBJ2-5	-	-	CATSDFRSAETQYF	TGTGCCACCAGTGATTTCCGGAGCGCGGAGACCCAGTACTTC
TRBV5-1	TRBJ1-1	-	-	CASSFEVTTEAFF	TGCGCCAGCAGCTTCGAGGTTACCACTGAAGCTTTCTTT
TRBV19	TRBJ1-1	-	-	CASKEGVFPGAFF	TGTGCCAGTAAAGAGGGCGTATTCCCTGGAGCTTTCTTT
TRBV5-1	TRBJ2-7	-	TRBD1	CASSGWTGGDREQYF	TGCGCCAGCAGCGGATGGACAGGGGGAGATCGGGAGCAGTACTTC
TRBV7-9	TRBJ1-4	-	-	CASSFLTSEEGEKLFF	TGTGCCAGCAGCTTTCTAACCTCCGAGGAGGGTGAAAAACTGTTTTTT
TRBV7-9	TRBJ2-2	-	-	CASSLRSSFTTGELFF	TGTGCCAGCAGCCTTAGATCATCCTTCACCACCGGGGAGCTGTTTTTT
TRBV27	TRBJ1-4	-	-	CASSFQGINEKLFF	TGTGCCAGCAGTTTCCAGGGCATTAATGAAAAACTGTTTTTT
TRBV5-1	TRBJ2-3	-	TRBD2	CASSPGLAGGTDTQYF	TGCGCCAGCAGCCCCGGACTAGCGGGGGGCACAGATACGCAGTATTTT
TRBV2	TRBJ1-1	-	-	CASTRGEQNTEAFF	TGTGCCAGCACTCGGGGGGAGCAGAACACTGAAGCTTTCTTT
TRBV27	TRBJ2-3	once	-	CASSLETGSTDTQYF	TGTGCCAGCAGTTTGGAGACGGGTTCAACAGATACGCAGTATTTT
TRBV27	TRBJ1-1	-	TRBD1	CASSLLLGQGRTEAFF	TGTGCCAGCAGTTTATTACTTGGACAGGGGAGAACTGAAGCTTTCTTT
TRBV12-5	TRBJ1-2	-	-	CASGLGAQAYTF	TGTGCTAGTGGTTTGGGAGCCCAGGCCTACACCTTC
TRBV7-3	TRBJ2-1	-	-	CASSLYWSETYNEQFF	TGTGCCAGCAGCTTATATTGGTCAGAAACCTACAATGAGCAGTTCTTC
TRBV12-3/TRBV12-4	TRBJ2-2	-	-	CASSLVSGELFF	TGTGCCAGCAGTTTAGTATCCGGGGAGCTGTTTTTT
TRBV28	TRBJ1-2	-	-	CASKEGYGYTF	TGTGCCAGCAAAGAGGGATATGGCTACACCTTC
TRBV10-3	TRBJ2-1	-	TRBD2	CAISESLAAVYNEQFF	TGTGCCATCAGTGAGTCACTAGCGGCGGTCTACAATGAGCAGTTCTTC
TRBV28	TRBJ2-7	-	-	CASSLLSLSYEQYF	TGTGCCAGCAGTTTGTTGAGTCTCTCCTACGAGCAGTACTTC